This T cell receptor beta chain was recorded in a study of shared clonotypes between healthy human individuals. Every immunoSEQ plate was one replicate of a subset's evenly spread DNA. Sorted-subset replicate PCR reactions contained roughly 200 ng DNA, corresponding to about 30,000 T cell genomes. The table came from immunoSEQ multiplex PCR; TCRdb's copy has only in-frame clones and leaves some out. The data contain approximately 980,000 clones, approximately 76% of them singletons. Study results and caveats: Naive CD4 clonotype sharing across several donors was around 5%.

In the case of this clone: The target antigen is unknown.

Germline CDR1 and CDR2: SGHRS and YFSETQ. The CDR3 loop spans 15 amino acids. V was cut by 0 bases and J by 3 bases, with 9 bases left in between. The split of CD4+ cells yielded CD45RA+ naive and CD45RA-negative memory subsets. J is TRBJ2-2 and V is TRBV5-1; D gene ambiguous. Sample: memory CD4+ T cells sorted from blood. Noted subset: CD45RA-negative fraction. This receptor was obtained from a young man in good health. The CDR3 sequence is CASSLAASDTGELFF. The CDR3 coding sequence is TGCGCCAGCAGCTTGGCGGCTTCAGACACCGGGGAGCTGTTTTTT. The full variable domain, with the rest looked up from reference TRBV5-1 and TRBJ2-2, is KAGVTQTPRYLIKTRGQQVTLSCSPISGHRSVSWYQQTPGQGLQFLFEYFSETQRNKGNFPGRFSGRQFSNSRSEMNVSTLELGDSALYLCASSLAASDTGELFFGEGSRLTVL.